This T cell receptor beta chain was identified in a study of T-cell reconstitution after alpha-beta-depleted transplantation in children. This clonotype has more than one count but fewer than ten. Researchers prepared the TCRbeta library using unique molecular identifiers, the study reports. TCRdb used MiXCR to reprocess the PCR reads, holding one entry per CDR3 protein. This sample has 420,000 or so distinct CDR3 sequences, with 11% found just once. Germline loops: CDR1 SGHTA, CDR2 FQGNSA. The CDR3 runs to 16 residues. The V and J ends lost 2 bases and 3 bases, in that order; junction bases with no gene match: 6.

This TCR was sampled from a human donor who donated a stem cell graft to a child with acute myeloid leukemia. This specimen was PBMCs from the stem cell graft donor, taken from the stem cell graft. The rearrangement links TRBV7-2 to TRBJ1-3, with TRBD1 matching over 8 bases. The CDR3, as DNA: TGTGCCAGCAGCTTAACCAGGGGGCCGGGTGGAAACACCATATATTTT. This translates into CASSLTRGPGGNTIYF. The full variable domain, with the rest looked up from reference TRBV7-2 and TRBJ1-3, is GAGVSQSPSNKVTEKGKDVELRCDPISGHTALYWYRQSLGQGLEFLIYFQGNSAPDKSGLPSDRFSAERTGGSVSTLTIQRTQQEDSAVYLCASSLTRGPGGNTIYFGEGSWLTVV.